This T cell receptor (beta chain) was recovered during a study of shared clonotypes between healthy human individuals. The CDR3 is made up of 14 amino acids. V shed 4 bases and J 2 bases; nucleotides not matched to a gene: 2. Germline V gene sequence: CDR1 KGHSH, CDR2 LQKENI. General observations from the study: For sorted subsets, rarefaction showed incomplete sequencing despite large depth.

To note about this clone: The target antigen is unknown.

In the original processing: From ImmunoSEQ came sequences covering only the junction and carrying no quality scores, so filtering differed. Assay used: immunoSEQ multiplex PCR; TCRdb lists only in-frame clones, some missing. V, J and clone size were drawn from that table, and D and trimming were deduced from the DNA. The table lists more than 1.2 million clones, 97% to 99% of them singletons, with approximately 0.4% in the top ten. Sample: naive CD4+ T cells sorted from blood. The subset: CD45RA+ positively selected. The V call is TRBV18, the J call TRBJ1-2; TRBD1 agrees at 9 bases. This TCR came from a man aged 25 to 45 in good health. This chain's CDR3 is CASSQGTGNYGYTF. The CDR3 nucleotides read TGTGCCAGCTCACAAGGGACAGGGAACTATGGCTACACCTTC.